The present entry profiles one TCR beta chain with its context. This entry is derived from a study of shared T cell receptors in the human thymus. Measured with immunoSEQ multiplex PCR; TCRdb has only the in-frame clones, and not every one. The sample lists under 850,000 clones, roughly 88% seen once, with 0.01% in the top ten. Germline assignment: CDR1 SGHRS and CDR2 YFSETQ. V lost 4 bases, J lost 7 bases, and 8 bases lay in between. The CDR3 consists of 12 residues. These data were likewise used in another study, on human thymus T cells. As that study records: Thymic and blood repertoires appeared to carry a bias in their V and J gene usage. Related research has reported that thymic repertoires overlap highly among unrelated individuals.

The TCR comes from a boy in the first two years of life with a congenital heart defect. The specimen was thymocytes. This chain connects TRBV5-1 to TRBJ2-2; D remains ambiguous. DNA of the CDR3: TGCGCCAGCAGCCCAAGCCGCGGGGAGCTGTTTTTT. Translation: CASSPSRGELFF.